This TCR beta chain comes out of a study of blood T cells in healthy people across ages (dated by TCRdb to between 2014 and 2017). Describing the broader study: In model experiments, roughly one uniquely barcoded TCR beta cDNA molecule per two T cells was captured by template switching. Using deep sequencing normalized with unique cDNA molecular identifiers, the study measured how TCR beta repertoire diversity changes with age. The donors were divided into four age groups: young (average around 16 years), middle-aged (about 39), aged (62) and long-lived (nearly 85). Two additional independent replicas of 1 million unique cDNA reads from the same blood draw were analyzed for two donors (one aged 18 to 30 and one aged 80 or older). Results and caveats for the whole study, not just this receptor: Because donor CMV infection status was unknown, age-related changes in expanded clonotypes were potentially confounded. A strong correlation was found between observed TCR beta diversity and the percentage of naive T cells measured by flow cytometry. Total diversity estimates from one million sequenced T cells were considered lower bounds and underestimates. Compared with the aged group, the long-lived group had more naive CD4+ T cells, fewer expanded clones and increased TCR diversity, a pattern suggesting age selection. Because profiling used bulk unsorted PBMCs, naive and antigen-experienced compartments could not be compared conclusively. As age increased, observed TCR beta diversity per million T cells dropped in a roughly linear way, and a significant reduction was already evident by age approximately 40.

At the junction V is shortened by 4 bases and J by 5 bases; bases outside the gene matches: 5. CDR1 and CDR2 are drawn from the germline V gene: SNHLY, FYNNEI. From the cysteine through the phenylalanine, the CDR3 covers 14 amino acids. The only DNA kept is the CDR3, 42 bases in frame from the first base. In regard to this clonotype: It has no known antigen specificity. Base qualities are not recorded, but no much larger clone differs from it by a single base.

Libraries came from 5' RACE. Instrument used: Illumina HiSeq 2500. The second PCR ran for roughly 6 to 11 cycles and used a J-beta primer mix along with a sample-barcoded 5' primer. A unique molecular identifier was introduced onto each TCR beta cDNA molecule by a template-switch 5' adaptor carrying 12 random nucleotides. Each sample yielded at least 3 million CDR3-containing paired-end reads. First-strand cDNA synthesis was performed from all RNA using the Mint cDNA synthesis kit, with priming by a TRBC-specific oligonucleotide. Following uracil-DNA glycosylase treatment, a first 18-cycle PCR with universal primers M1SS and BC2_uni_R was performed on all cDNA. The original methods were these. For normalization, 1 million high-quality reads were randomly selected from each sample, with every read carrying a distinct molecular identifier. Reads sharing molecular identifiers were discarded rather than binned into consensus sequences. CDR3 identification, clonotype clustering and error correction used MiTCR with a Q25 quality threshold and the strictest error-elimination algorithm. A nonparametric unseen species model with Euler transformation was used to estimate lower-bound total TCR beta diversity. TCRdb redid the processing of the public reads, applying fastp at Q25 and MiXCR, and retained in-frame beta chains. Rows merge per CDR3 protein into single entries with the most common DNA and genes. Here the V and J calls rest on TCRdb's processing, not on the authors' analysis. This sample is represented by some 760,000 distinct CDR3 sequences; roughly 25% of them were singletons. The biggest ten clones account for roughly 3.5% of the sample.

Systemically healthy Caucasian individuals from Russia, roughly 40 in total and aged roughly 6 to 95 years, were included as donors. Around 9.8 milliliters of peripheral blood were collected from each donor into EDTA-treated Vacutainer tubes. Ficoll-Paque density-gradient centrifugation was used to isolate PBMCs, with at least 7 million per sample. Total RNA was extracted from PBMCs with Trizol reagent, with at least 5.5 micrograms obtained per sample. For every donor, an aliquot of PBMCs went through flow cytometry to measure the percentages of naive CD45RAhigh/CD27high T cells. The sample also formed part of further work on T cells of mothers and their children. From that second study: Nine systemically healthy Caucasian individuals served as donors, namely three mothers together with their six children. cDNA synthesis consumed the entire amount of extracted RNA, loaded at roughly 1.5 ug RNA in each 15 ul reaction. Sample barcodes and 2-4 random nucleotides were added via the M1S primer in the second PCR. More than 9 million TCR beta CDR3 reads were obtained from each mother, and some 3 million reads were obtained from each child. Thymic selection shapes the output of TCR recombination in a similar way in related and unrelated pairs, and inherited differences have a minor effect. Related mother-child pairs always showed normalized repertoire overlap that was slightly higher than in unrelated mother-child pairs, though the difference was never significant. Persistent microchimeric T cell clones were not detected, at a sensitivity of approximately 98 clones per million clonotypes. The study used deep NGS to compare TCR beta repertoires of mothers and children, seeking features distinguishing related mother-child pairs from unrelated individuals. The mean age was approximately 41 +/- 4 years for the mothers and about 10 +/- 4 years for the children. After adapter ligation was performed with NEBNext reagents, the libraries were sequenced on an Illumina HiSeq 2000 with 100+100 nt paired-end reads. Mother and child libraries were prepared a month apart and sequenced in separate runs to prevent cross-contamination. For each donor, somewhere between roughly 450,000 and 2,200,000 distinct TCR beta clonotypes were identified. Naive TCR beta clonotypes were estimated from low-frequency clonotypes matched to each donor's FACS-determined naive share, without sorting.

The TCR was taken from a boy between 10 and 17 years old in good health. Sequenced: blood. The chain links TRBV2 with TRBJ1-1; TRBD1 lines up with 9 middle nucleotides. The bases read TGTGCCAGCAGTGGCGGGACAGGGTGGACTGAAGCTTTCTTT. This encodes CASSGGTGWTEAFF.